This T cell receptor beta chain was documented in a study of blood T cell repertoires in COVID-19. Study-level background: Collection of acute and convalescent COVID-19 samples took place in the United States, Italy and Spain. In each case, the material was cDNA or gDNA derived from T cells, B-cell-depleted T cells, or PBMCs.

The repertoire was sequenced with immunoSEQ multiplex PCR; TCRdb's copy has only in-frame clones and lacks some. The sample contains 150,000 or so clones, roughly 83% of which appear only once. V lost 0 bases and J lost 4; bases outside the gene matches: 4. The CDR3 contains 15 residues. In germline, CDR1 is SGHRS, CDR2 YFSETQ. Sample: peripheral blood. J is TRBJ2-3 and V is TRBV5-1, with 8 positions matching TRBD2. The TCR originated in a woman in her 70s with COVID-19, enrolled during active disease. The DNA for the CDR3 is TGCGCCAGCAGCTTGGCGGCTAGCGGGCCAGATACGCAGTATTTT. Translation gives CASSLAASGPDTQYF.